A selection of T cell receptor beta chains follows, all from one sample in a study of T-cell reconstitution after alpha-beta-depleted transplantation in children. TCRdb called the PCR reads again in MiXCR, with one record for every CDR3 protein. The data contain around 600,000 distinct CDR3 sequences, 10% of them singletons. The material sequenced was PBMCs from the stem cell graft donor, taken from the stem cell graft. Receptors were obtained from a human donor who donated a stem cell graft to a child with acute myeloid leukemia. CDR3s include the opening cysteine and the closing phenylalanine or tryptophan.

v_call	cdr3_aa
TRBV9	CASSQGLGDFQYAFF
TRBV18	CASSPRTGTDSPLHF
TRBV5-1	CASARGQGAFGEKLFF
TRBV4-2	CASSQATEGYTEAFF
TRBV27	CASSLVAQSNEQFF
TRBV6-2/TRBV6-3	CASSDRINQPQHF
TRBV9	CASSLGLAGGSTDTQYF
TRBV24-1	CATSDLQLAGGEQFF
TRBV19	CASLMAGTGGTEAFF
TRBV29-1	CSVLLAVYNEQFF
TRBV7-2	CASSLAVRGDTQYF
TRBV6-5	CASSYRVSSGNTIYF
TRBV4-3	CASSQDNGEEQYF
TRBV12-3/TRBV12-4	CASYTVDAGDTQYF
TRBV7-9	CASSPIKNGELFF
TRBV18	CASSQGTSELYEQYF
TRBV18	CASSPGTANNEQFF
TRBV29-1	CSVENRRSTSGSYEQYF
TRBV25-1	CASSGDRLPSYEQYF
TRBV29-1	CSVRQSAGNYEQYF
TRBV5-1	CASSTDRQGLDEAFF
TRBV7-8	CASSLTGTGYYEQYF
TRBV11-2	CASSFYLPGQGTTNYGYTF